The following is a T cell receptor (beta chain) sequence with its context. CDR3 size: 12 residues. Per the germline V gene, CDR1 is DFQATT and CDR2 is SNEGSKA (reference sequence). V lost 1 base, J lost 9 bases, and 5 bases stayed unmatched. Amplified TCR beta CDR3 regions derived from RNA transcripts. During a first-round RT-PCR of the TCR CDR3, the HTBI primer set was used. TCRdb reanalysed the multiplex PCR reads using MiXCR and keeps one entry per CDR3 protein. Of fewer than 700,000 distinct CDR3 sequences listed, roughly 15% are singletons. The sample originates from a study of T cells in Graves' hyperthyroidism and ophthalmopathy. PBMCs were obtained from roughly 10 ml fresh peripheral blood.

The sequence came from a woman aged 30 to 39 with Graves' hyperthyroidism. The sequenced sample was blood. This sequence joins TRBV20-1 and TRBJ2-7, with 8 bases lining up with TRBD1. As DNA, the CDR3 is TGCAGTGCTAGAGGGACAGGGAACATGCAGTACTTC. As protein: CSARGTGNMQYF.